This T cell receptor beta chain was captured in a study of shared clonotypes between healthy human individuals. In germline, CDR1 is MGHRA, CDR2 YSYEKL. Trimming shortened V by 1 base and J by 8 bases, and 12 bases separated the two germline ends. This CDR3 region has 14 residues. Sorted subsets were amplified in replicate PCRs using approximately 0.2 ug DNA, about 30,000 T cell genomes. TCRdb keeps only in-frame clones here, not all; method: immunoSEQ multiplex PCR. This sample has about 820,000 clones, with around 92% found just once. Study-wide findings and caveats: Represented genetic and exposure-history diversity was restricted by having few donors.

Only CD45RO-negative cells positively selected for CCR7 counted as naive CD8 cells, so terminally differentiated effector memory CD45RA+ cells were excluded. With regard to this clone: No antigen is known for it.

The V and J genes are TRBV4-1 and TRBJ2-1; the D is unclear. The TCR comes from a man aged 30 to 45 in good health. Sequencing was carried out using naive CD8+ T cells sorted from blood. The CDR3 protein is CASSQGPGADEQFF. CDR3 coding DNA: TGCGCCAGCAGCCAAGGCCCGGGCGCAGATGAGCAGTTCTTC.